The rows below give T cell receptor beta chains drawn from one sample of a study of T cells in localized non-small cell lung cancer. Only in-frame clones appear in the TCRdb table, and some are missing; sequencing was by immunoSEQ multiplex PCR. The sample lists 20,000 to 30,000 clones; around 85% were seen once. The specimen was peripheral blood, collected before any cancer treatment. The receptors shown here come from a man between 35 and 75 years old with stage III squamous cell lung carcinoma. CDR3s include the opening cysteine and the closing phenylalanine or tryptophan. Each record gives: J gene, V gene, CDR3 protein.

>TRBJ2-7|TRBV6-1
CASRKGRYEQYF
>TRBJ2-3|TRBV4-2
CASSHPPRDRGRGTQYF
>TRBJ1-3|TRBV9
CASSQEWSGNTIYF
>TRBJ2-5|TRBV7-8
CASSFSGNPQETQYF
>TRBJ1-2|TRBV13
CASSQGGQYYGYTF
>TRBJ2-3|TRBV11-1
CASSVVGTSGADTQYF
>TRBJ2-1|TRBV6-1
CASNFDANNEQFF
>TRBJ2-1|TRBV11-2
CASSLAGTGEFF
>TRBJ1-5|TRBV19
CASRMGGDQPQHF
>TRBJ2-7|TRBV19
CASSDLGQLTYEQYF
>TRBJ2-5|TRBV19
CASSTRQYQGLGETQYF
>TRBJ1-5|TRBV4-1
CASSQREGINGEPQHF
>TRBJ1-3|TRBV5-8
CASSSDRRSGNTIYF
>TRBJ1-2|TRBV9
CASTFSNGYGYTF
>TRBJ2-1|TRBV4-1
CASSQESGTGGEQFF
>TRBJ2-3|TRBV7-3
CASSLSRLARADTQYF
>TRBJ1-3|TRBV18
CASSGGTGSSGNTIYF
>TRBJ2-1|TRBV19
CASSLAAGGPVDEQFF
>TRBJ1-1|TRBV7-2
CASSRYQGKSEAFF
>TRBJ2-2|TRBV11-2
CASSLTNTGELFF